The clone carrying this TCR beta chain was recorded at least ten times. The data stem from a study of Graves' ophthalmopathy and Graves' hyperthyroidism. Using RNA transcripts, the TCR beta CDR3 regions were amplified. The first-round RT-PCR employed HTBI primers together with the Qiagen OneStep RT-PCR kit. A multiplex PCR was then performed as the second round. TCRdb ran MiXCR on the multiplex PCR reads and lists one entry per CDR3 protein. The sample carries approximately 540,000 distinct CDR3 sequences, 35% to 40% recorded once. This TCR was recovered from an adult man with Graves' hyperthyroidism. Specimen: peripheral blood or thyroid tissue (not recorded which).

CDR3 residues: CSARDLGWVKAFF. The CDR3 DNA is TGCAGTGCTAGAGATCTAGGGTGGGTGAAAGCTTTCTTT. The rearrangement uses TRBV20-1 and TRBJ1-1; the D is unclear. CDR3 length: 13 residues. V was clipped by 0 bases and J by 9 bases, with 14 bases between them. Germline CDR1 reads DFQATT; CDR2 reads SNEGSKA (reference sequence).